The rows below give T cell receptor beta chains drawn from one sample of a study of glioma-infiltrating T cells after dendritic cell vaccination. Method: immunoSEQ multiplex PCR; TCRdb's copy keeps in-frame clones and lacks some. The table includes 40,000 to 60,000 clones, 85% detected once. Sequencing was performed on blood, taken before dendritic cell vaccination. These receptor sequences come from a human donor with glioblastoma. CDR3s include the opening cysteine and the closing phenylalanine or tryptophan. The D gene is left open where the match is weak. A clone size is listed for some rows: how often the clone was seen (once, few, many), or a class if it is expanded.

12 | - | TRBJ1-5 | - | TRBV19 | CASSPNNQPQHF | TGTGCCAGTAGTCCCAACAATCAGCCCCAGCATTTT
13 | - | TRBJ1-2 | - | TRBV11-2 | CASSPEYGYGYTF | TGTGCCAGCAGCCCGGAGTATGGCTATGGCTACACCTTC
15 | TRBD2 | TRBJ2-1 | few | TRBV30 | CAWSGGLAGYNEQFF | TGTGCCTGGAGTGGCGGACTAGCGGGTTACAATGAGCAGTTCTTC
14 | TRBD2 | TRBJ2-1 | - | TRBV29-1 | CSAAGLAGGREQFF | TGCAGCGCCGCGGGACTAGCGGGGGGGCGGGAGCAGTTCTTC
13 | - | TRBJ1-1 | - | TRBV6-5 | CASGLDRSRQAFF | TGTGCCAGCGGGCTAGACAGGTCACGGCAAGCTTTCTTT
14 | TRBD1 | TRBJ1-1 | - | TRBV7-9 | CASSLGDRNTEAFF | TGTGCCAGCAGCCTAGGGGACAGGAACACTGAAGCTTTCTTT
14 | TRBD1 | TRBJ2-1 | - | TRBV5-1 | CASSQGQGSNEQFF | TGCGCCAGCAGCCAAGGACAGGGTTCCAATGAGCAGTTCTTC
16 | TRBD1 | TRBJ2-7 | - | TRBV7-2 | CASSPALRQGSYEQYF | TGTGCCAGCAGCCCCGCGTTGAGACAGGGCTCCTACGAGCAGTACTTC
12 | - | TRBJ1-2 | - | TRBV30 | CAWMGGSYGYTF | TGTGCCTGGATGGGGGGGTCCTATGGCTACACCTTC
20 | TRBD2 | TRBJ2-1 | - | TRBV27 | CASSLSLRLAGAYTYNEQFF | TGTGCCAGCAGTTTATCGTTAAGACTAGCGGGGGCCTATACCTACAATGAGCAGTTCTTC
18 | TRBD2 | TRBJ2-7 | - | TRBV5-6 | CASTELGLAGVKKYEQYF | TGTGCCAGCACCGAACTGGGACTAGCGGGAGTAAAGAAGTACGAGCAGTACTTC
13 | TRBD1 | TRBJ1-4 | - | TRBV6-5 | CATVGQGTEKLFF | TGTGCCACCGTCGGACAGGGAACTGAAAAACTGTTTTTT
16 | TRBD2 | TRBJ2-7 | - | TRBV10-1 | CASSELPSGVTYEQYF | TGCGCCAGCAGTGAGTTGCCCAGCGGGGTCACCTACGAGCAGTACTTC
15 | TRBD1 | TRBJ2-7 | - | TRBV7-2 | CASSLRPDRDYEQYF | TGTGCCAGCAGCTTACGACCCGACAGGGACTACGAGCAGTACTTC
16 | - | TRBJ1-6 | - | TRBV5-1 | CASSPRSGDNNSPLHF | TGCGCCAGCAGCCCCCGGTCCGGGGATAATAATTCACCCCTCCACTTT
14 | - | TRBJ2-7 | - | TRBV6-5 | CASSLGQGHYEQYF | TGTGCCAGCAGCCTCGGGCAGGGCCACTACGAGCAGTACTTC
16 | - | TRBJ2-2 | - | TRBV4-3 | CASSQDYPGVSGELFF | TGCGCCAGCAGCCAAGATTACCCGGGGGTGAGCGGGGAGCTGTTTTTT
12 | - | TRBJ1-5 | - | TRBV5-3 | CARSLGSQPQHF | TGTGCCAGAAGCTTGGGCAGTCAGCCCCAGCATTTT
15 | - | TRBJ1-5 | - | TRBV6-1 | CASSPTGNFNQPQHF | TGTGCCAGCAGCCCAACGGGGAACTTCAATCAGCCCCAGCATTTT
15 | TRBD2 | TRBJ2-7 | - | TRBV4-3 | CASSQQTSGGFEQYF | TGCGCCAGCAGCCAACAGACTAGCGGGGGGTTTGAGCAGTACTTC
13 | - | TRBJ1-2 | - | TRBV5-4 | CASREGQGYGYTF | TGTGCCAGCAGGGAGGGCCAGGGTTATGGCTACACCTTC
17 | TRBD1 | TRBJ1-1 | - | TRBV12-5 | CASGLKTGNAWNTEAFF | TGTGCTAGTGGCCTCAAGACAGGGAATGCGTGGAACACTGAAGCTTTCTTT
17 | TRBD1 | TRBJ2-2 | - | TRBV7-3 | CASSALDRGHGTGELFF | TGTGCCAGCAGCGCCCTGGACAGGGGGCATGGCACCGGGGAGCTGTTTTTT
17 | - | TRBJ1-1 | - | TRBV19 | CASSPEGDIRWNTEAFF | TGTGCCAGTAGTCCAGAGGGGGACATCCGATGGAACACTGAAGCTTTCTTT
17 | TRBD1 | TRBJ1-1 | - | TRBV14 | CASSQLPGQAGNTEAFF | TGTGCCAGCAGCCAACTCCCGGGACAGGCCGGGAACACTGAAGCTTTCTTT
19 | TRBD2 | TRBJ2-5 | - | TRBV19 | CASSKTTVPGLAAQETQYF | TGTGCCAGTAGTAAAACGACGGTTCCGGGACTAGCGGCACAAGAGACCCAGTACTTC
13 | - | TRBJ2-7 | - | TRBV2 | CASRESLLPEQYF | TGTGCCAGCAGGGAGTCCCTCCTTCCCGAGCAGTACTTC
13 | - | TRBJ2-7 | - | TRBV30 | CAWLGQGGLAQYF | TGTGCCTGGTTAGGTCAGGGGGGCCTGGCGCAGTACTTC
11 | - | TRBJ2-7 | - | TRBV30 | CAWSTQYEQYF | TGTGCCTGGAGTACTCAATACGAGCAGTACTTC
15 | TRBD1 | TRBJ1-4 | - | TRBV7-2 | CASSPTGTGDEKLFF | TGTGCCAGCAGCCCCACCGGGACAGGGGACGAAAAACTGTTTTTT
16 | TRBD2 | TRBJ2-5 | - | TRBV9 | CASSVAGLAGQETQYF | TGTGCCAGCAGCGTAGCTGGTCTAGCGGGTCAAGAGACCCAGTACTTC
15 | - | TRBJ2-3 | - | TRBV7-2 | CASSPWRVNTDTQYF | TGTGCCAGCAGCCCCTGGCGGGTGAACACAGATACGCAGTATTTT
14 | TRBD2 | TRBJ2-1 | - | TRBV6-1 | CASSFSGGAREQFF | TGTGCCAGCAGTTTTAGCGGGGGGGCGCGTGAGCAGTTCTTC
17 | TRBD2 | TRBJ2-5 | - | TRBV9 | CASSVGRRLAVQETQYF | TGTGCCAGCAGCGTAGGAAGGAGACTAGCGGTCCAAGAGACCCAGTACTTC
13 | - | TRBJ1-2 | - | TRBV7-3 | CASSLPGRGGYTF | TGTGCCAGCAGCTTGCCAGGGCGGGGTGGCTACACCTTC
13 | TRBD2 | TRBJ2-7 | - | TRBV2 | CASCGTSGSEQYF | TGTGCCAGCTGCGGGACTAGCGGGTCCGAGCAGTACTTC
14 | TRBD2 | TRBJ2-1 | - | TRBV5-1 | CASSLRTSGDEQFF | TGCGCCAGCAGCCTTCGGACTAGCGGGGATGAGCAGTTCTTC
14 | TRBD1 | TRBJ1-2 | - | TRBV6-5 | CASRDRGGGYGYTF | TGTGCCAGCAGGGACAGGGGGGGAGGCTATGGCTACACCTTC
14 | TRBD2 | TRBJ2-1 | - | TRBV6-1 | CASSLTSTYNEQFF | TGTGCCAGCAGCCTGACTAGCACCTACAATGAGCAGTTCTTC
14 | TRBD1 | TRBJ2-7 | - | TRBV2 | CASRVTGGSNEQYF | TGTGCCAGCAGGGTGACAGGGGGCTCAAACGAGCAGTACTTC
15 | - | TRBJ2-5 | - | TRBV5-5 | CASSLTERIQETQYF | TGTGCCAGCAGCTTAACAGAGCGGATCCAAGAGACCCAGTACTTC
16 | - | TRBJ1-4 | once | TRBV4-1 | CASSQDPTGRNEKLFF | TGCGCCAGCAGCCAAGATCCCACAGGGAGAAATGAAAAACTGTTTTTT